This TCR beta chain was sequenced during a study of T cell repertoires in cytomegalovirus infection. For the study at large: Indications of both CMV infection and matching HLA type were provided by public TCR beta signatures. Study-wide results and caveats: Across the ex vivo response, the dominant clonotypes were HLA-C-restricted CMV-specific TCR beta clonotypes. Carriers of CMV plus the relevant HLA were identified by cumulative public TCR beta family frequency.

The V and J ends lost 9 bases and 4 bases respectively, with 12 bases between them. From germline, CDR1 is KGHDR and CDR2 SFDVKD. CDR3 length: 13 amino acids. TCRdb analysed the reads with MiXCR anew, one entry per CDR3 protein. The data contain some 500,000 distinct CDR3 sequences, 33% of them singletons. This clonotype has a handful of counts. Its specificity is not known. This specimen was cultured PBMCs, taken from culture after CMV antigen stimulation. The chain joins TRBV24-1 to TRBJ2-1; D gene unclear. The TCR originated in a human donor in good health (CMV status not recorded). Some clones in this sample may be carry-over from other donors' samples. This CDR3 is CATSRSPYNEQFF. The CDR3 DNA is TGTGCCACCTCCCGGTCCCCATACAATGAGCAGTTCTTC.